This passage covers 12 T cell receptor beta chains from one sample sequenced in a study of blood T cells in healthy people across ages. PCR was performed a second time for about 7 to 11 cycles using a sample-barcoded 5' primer and a J-beta primer mix. TCRdb reprocessed the 5' RACE reads via MiXCR and lists one record per CDR3 protein. The data contain 1.6 million or so distinct CDR3 sequences, about 35% of them singletons. Sequenced input: blood. The receptors shown here come from a woman in her 30s in good health.

This clonotype has just a few counts. V and J are TRBV7-9 and TRBJ2-5; the D is unclear. The germline V gene has CDR1 SEHNR and CDR2 FQNEAQ (reference sequence). V shed 5 bases and J shed 6 bases, with 19 bases lying between them. CDR3 length: 15 amino acids. As DNA, the CDR3 is TGTGCCAGCAGCCCAGTCCCCCTCCGGGTAAAGACCCAGTACTTC. Protein sequence: CASSPVPLRVKTQYF.

This clonotype was counted between two and nine times. The chain couples TRBV5-1 to TRBJ2-7; either TRBD1 or TRBD2 may supply D (5 bases each). Trimming removed 4 bases from V and 5 bases from J, with 10 bases in between. Germline loops: CDR1 SGHRS, CDR2 YFSETQ. This CDR3 region has 12 residues. The CDR3 sequence: CASSGDDNEQYF. The CDR3 nucleotides are TGCGCCAGCAGCGGGGACGATAACGAGCAGTACTTC. Filled out from reference TRBV5-1 and TRBJ2-7, the complete variable domain reads KAGVTQTPRYLIKTRGQQVTLSCSPISGHRSVSWYQQTPGQGLQFLFEYFSETQRNKGNFPGRFSGRQFSNSRSEMNVSTLELGDSALYLCASSGDDNEQYFGPGTRLTVT.

This clonotype was detected a few times. The chain uses TRBV28 and TRBJ2-4, with TRBD2 matching over 12 bases. With V trimmed by 5 bases and J by 7 bases, 6 bases remained unmatched. From germline, CDR1 is MDHEN and CDR2 SYDVKM. The CDR3 sequence is 15 residues long. Here the CDR3 DNA reads TGTGCCAGCAGTCCTCCCGGGACTAGCGGGAACATTCAGTACTTC. Translated: CASSPPGTSGNIQYF.

This clonotype was observed a few times. The chain is built from TRBV12-3 or TRBV12-4 and TRBJ2-3; the D is unclear. This CDR3 is built from 13 residues. V gave up 6 bases and J gave up 4 bases, with 11 bases separating them. The CDR3 coding sequence is TGTGCCAGCAGCCTCGATCGCCCAGATACGCAGTATTTT. The encoded protein is CASSLDRPDTQYF.

This clonotype was detected only a few times. The chain joins TRBV7-3 to TRBJ2-1, with 12 positions matching TRBD2. The CDR3 sequence is 16 residues long. Germline CDR1 is SGHTA and CDR2 is FQGTGA. V dropped 1 base and J dropped 10; count of bases not matched to a gene: 8. The CDR3 protein is CASSLRGRLAGGEQFF. The CDR3 DNA follows: TGTGCCAGCAGCTTAAGGGGGCGGCTAGCGGGGGGGGAGCAGTTCTTC.

At least ten counts were recorded for this clonotype. The V and J genes are TRBV20-1 and TRBJ2-7; 7 bases line up with TRBD1. The trim removed 6 bases at V and 3 bases at J, leaving 8 bases unmatched. The CDR3 is 13 residues long. The germline CDR1 and CDR2 sequences are DFQATT and SNEGSKA (reference sequence). CDR3 sequence (DNA): TGCAGTGCCTTAGAGACAGGGTTCTACGAGCAGTACTTC. Translating it yields CSALETGFYEQYF.

Written as DNA, the CDR3 is TGTGCCAGCAGTCGGTGGGTGTCGAACACCGGGGAGCTGTTTTTT. Translated: CASSRWVSNTGELFF. This chain links TRBV6-5 with TRBJ2-2; D remains ambiguous. The germline V gene encodes CDR1 MNHEY and CDR2 SVGAGI. Trimming cost V 5 bases and J 0 bases, with 10 bases left between them. The CDR3 contains 15 residues.

This clonotype was counted a few times. The gene calls are TRBV5-1 and TRBJ2-5; TRBD2 aligns across 7 bases. V shed 5 bases and J 11 bases; nucleotides not matched to a gene: 18. CDR1 and CDR2 from the germline V gene are SGHRS and YFSETQ. The CDR3 is made up of 15 amino acids. The CDR3 DNA reads TGCGCCAGCAGTCTCCAGCGGGGTAGCTCCTACGGGCAGTACTTC. Protein: CASSLQRGSSYGQYF.

This clonotype appeared a few times. The chain combines TRBV5-1 with TRBJ2-1; D gene uncertain. The CDR3 covers 15 residues. Per the germline V gene, CDR1 is SGHRS and CDR2 is YFSETQ. Trimming took 2 bases from V and 10 from J, leaving 19 bases between them. As DNA, the CDR3 is TGCGCCAGCAGCTTCGCCGGGTCGAGCTCCTACGAGCAGTTCTTC. Its translation is CASSFAGSSSYEQFF. Looking up the rest from reference TRBV5-1 and TRBJ2-1 gives the full variable domain: KAGVTQTPRYLIKTRGQQVTLSCSPISGHRSVSWYQQTPGQGLQFLFEYFSETQRNKGNFPGRFSGRQFSNSRSEMNVSTLELGDSALYLCASSFAGSSSYEQFFGPGTRLTVL.

The sample holds many counts of this clonotype. The genes are TRBV10-3 and TRBJ2-1; maybe TRBD2 (7 bases). This CDR3 comprises 15 residues. Germline V lookup: CDR1 ENHRY, CDR2 SYGVKD. The V gene lost 3 bases and the J gene lost 3 bases, with 12 bases spanning the gap. The CDR3 DNA reads TGTGCCATCAGTGAAGGGGGAGGGGTCTACAATGAGCAGTTCTTC. This encodes CAISEGGGVYNEQFF.

In its sample, this clonotype was seen a few times. This chain connects TRBV7-2 to TRBJ2-5; D call uncertain. Germline V gene sequence: CDR1 SGHTA, CDR2 FQGNSA. This CDR3 is built from 13 residues. V gave up 3 bases and J gave up 2 bases, with 7 bases separating them. The CDR3 loop is CASSFSIQETQYF. The CDR3 DNA reads TGTGCCAGCAGCTTCTCCATACAAGAGACCCAGTACTTC. The variable domain in full, completed from reference TRBV7-2 and TRBJ2-5, reads GAGVSQSPSNKVTEKGKDVELRCDPISGHTALYWYRQSLGQGLEFLIYFQGNSAPDKSGLPSDRFSAERTGGSVSTLTIQRTQQEDSAVYLCASSFSIQETQYFGPGTRLLVL.

This clonotype showed up just a few times. The gene calls are TRBV20-1 and TRBJ2-1; TRBD2 aligns across 11 bases. The CDR3 has 15 residues. Germline V gene data show CDR1 as DFQATT and CDR2 as SNEGSKA (reference sequence). Trimming at V came to 0 bases and at J to 5 bases, leaving 3 bases not matched to a gene. In DNA form, the CDR3 reads TGCAGTGCTAGAGATCCGGGACTAGCGGACAATGAGCAGTTCTTC. It yields the protein CSARDPGLADNEQFF.